This T cell receptor (beta chain) came from a study of T cell responses to AZD1222 COVID-19 vaccine. Study-wide background: Whether given at about 4 or about 12 weeks, second doses were pooled. General study findings and limits: Baseline seropositivity characterized only a handful of AZD1222 recipients. Nearly half of spike-specific TCRs reportedly target unmutated variant regions. Dominant at 160-218 and 743-854, vaccine-associated CD4 TCRs also spanned spike.

Profiling relied on immunoSEQ multiplex PCR, and the TCRdb table lists in-frame clones only, not all of them. This sample yields more than 100,000 clones, of which about nine tenths are seen a single time; approximately 1.5% belongs to the top ten. This clone came up a few times. Its target is not known. J lost 6 bases, V lost 2 bases, and 6 bases had no gene match. CDR3 length equals 15 residues. The germline V gene has CDR1 MGHRA and CDR2 YSYEKL. V gene TRBV4-1 combines with J gene TRBJ1-5, with TRBD1 matching over 8 bases. This specimen was peripheral blood, taken on day 0 of AZD1222 vaccination. The TCR was taken from an adult in good health. CDR3 sequence (DNA): TGCGCCAGCAGCCAACAGGGACAGGCCCTTCAGCCCCAGCATTTT. Encoded protein: CASSQQGQALQPQHF.